These 13 T cell receptor beta chains were all obtained from the same sample, sequenced in a study of blood T cells in healthy people across ages (dated by TCRdb to the mid-2010s). Library prep was done by 5' RACE. The second PCR ran for roughly 7 to 11 cycles and used a J-beta primer mix along with a sample-barcoded 5' primer. TCRdb reanalyzed the raw reads on its own, using fastp at Q25 for trimming and MiXCR for clone calling, and kept in-frame beta chains. A single entry per CDR3 protein holds the most common genes and DNA from its merged rows. In all, the sample holds approximately 1,700,000 distinct CDR3 sequences, and approximately 40% of those were seen once. Roughly 23% of the sample is held by the ten biggest clonotypes. Sequencing was carried out using blood. The receptors were sampled from a human donor in good health.

Notes on this clonotype: An end of the junction does not agree with germline; a read error may underlie this. This chain connects TRBV6-2 or TRBV6-3 to TRBJ1-3, with no clear D. CDR1 and CDR2 (germline): MNHEY, SVGEGT. The CDR3 has 13 amino acids. Here the CDR3 reads CASHMSLGDTIYF. The DNA for the CDR3 is TGTGCCAGCCATATGTCTCTTGGAGACACCATATATTTT.

With respect to this clonotype: This may come from a read error, since a much larger clone is one base off. This sequence joins TRBV7-2 and TRBJ2-1; no definite D call. The last part of the DNA fits TRBJ2-7 better; the J call may be wrong. Germline V gene data show CDR1 as SGHTA and CDR2 as FQGNSA. CDR3 length equals 15 residues. This CDR3 reads CASSLKGSSYNEQYF. The DNA of the CDR3 is TGTGCCAGCAGCTTAAAAGGTAGCTCCTACAATGAGCAGTACTTC.

This chain uses TRBV6-6 with TRBJ1-2; D is undetermined. Trimming cost V 2 bases and J 10 bases, with 8 bases left between them. In germline, CDR1 is MNHNY, CDR2 SVGAGI (reference sequence). The CDR3 runs 11 residues. This CDR3 reads CASSYAANYTF. CDR3 in DNA: TGTGCCAGCAGTTACGCGGCCAACTACACCTTC.

This sequence joins TRBV27 and TRBJ1-2; D call uncertain. The germline V gene has CDR1 MNHEY and CDR2 SMNVEV (reference sequence). The CDR3 spans 14 residues. V dropped 0 bases and J dropped 8 bases, with 13 bases sitting between them. This CDR3 is CASSLSPDMSGYTF. The CDR3 nucleotides are TGTGCCAGCAGTTTATCCCCTGACATGAGCGGCTACACCTTC.

Note on this clonotype: Compared with germline, one end of the junction differs, possibly owing to a read error. The chain is built from TRBV20-1 and TRBJ2-2; 10 bases fit TRBD2. Germline loops: CDR1 DFQATT, CDR2 SNEGSKA (reference sequence). CDR3 size: 17 residues. CDR3 amino acids: CSARVGSTSGDAGERFF. In DNA, the CDR3 is TGCAGTGCTAGAGTTGGGTCCACTAGCGGGGATGCCGGGGAGCGGTTTTTT.

Comment on this clonotype: A read error may be the cause here, since a much bigger clone is one base away. DNA of the CDR3: TGTGCCACCAGCAGCGGGACAGGGCATATTTACGAGCAGTTCTTC. This codes for CATSSGTGHIYEQFF. The chain carries TRBV15 and TRBJ2-1; 9 bases fit TRBD1. In germline, CDR1 is LNHNV, CDR2 YYDKDF (reference sequence). The J segment lost 10 bases and the V segment lost 3 bases, leaving 10 bases of the junction unmatched. This CDR3 is 15 amino acids long.

This clonotype has only one observation. The chain recombines TRBV9 with TRBJ2-1, with D possibly being TRBD1 or TRBD2 (5 bases each). Trimming cost V 0 bases and J 10 bases, with 8 bases left between them. The germline CDR1 and CDR2 sequences are SGDLS and YYNGEE. The CDR3 extends over 12 amino acids. CDR3: CASSVGDREQFF. The DNA of the CDR3 is TGTGCCAGCAGCGTAGGGGACCGAGAGCAGTTCTTC.

The chain links TRBV29-1 to TRBJ1-1; no reliable D call. V shed 6 bases and J shed 4 bases, with 21 bases lying between them. From germline, CDR1 is SQVTM and CDR2 ANQGSEA. The CDR3 runs 15 residues. The CDR3 loop is CSVIGLGRTSTEAFF. The CDR3 DNA reads TGCAGCGTCATTGGGCTCGGGCGGACGAGCACTGAAGCTTTCTTT.

This clonotype came up a few times. The rearrangement joins TRBV6-2 or TRBV6-3 to TRBJ2-1, with 8 positions matching TRBD1. Trimming at V came to 4 bases and at J to 6 bases, leaving 8 bases not matched to a gene. This CDR3 has 15 amino acids. Germline V gene sequence: CDR1 MNHEY, CDR2 SVGEGT. The CDR3 loop is CASSFDHGTGNEQFF. CDR3 coding DNA: TGTGCCAGCAGTTTTGACCACGGGACAGGCAATGAGCAGTTCTTC.

The rearrangement uses TRBV11-1 and TRBJ2-2; 11 bases match TRBD1. J gave up 3 bases and V 6 bases, and 9 bases lay outside the gene matches. CDR1 and CDR2 from the germline V gene are SGHAT and FQDESV (reference sequence). The length of the CDR3 is 17 residues. The CDR3 DNA reads as TGTGCCAGCAGATTCGGGACAGGGGGTGCGGACACCGGGGAGCTGTTTTTT. Its translation is CASRFGTGGADTGELFF.

DNA for the CDR3: TGTGCCAGCAGTTTAGCGCTGGGCAGGAGCTACACCTTC. Translating it yields CASSLALGRSYTF. The J gene is TRBJ1-2, the V gene TRBV12-3 or TRBV12-4; D is ambiguous. The CDR3 length is 13 residues. Trimming removed 0 bases from V and 9 bases from J, with 11 bases in between.

This rearrangement joins TRBV28 to TRBJ1-4, with a weak D call TRBD1 (5 bases). The CDR3 spans 15 residues. V was shortened by 6 bases and J by 0 bases, with 11 bases between the two germline ends. Germline CDR1 is MDHEN and CDR2 is SYDVKM. The CDR3 reads CASSRLGATNEKLFF. Written as DNA, the CDR3 is TGTGCCAGCAGCCGCTTGGGGGCAACTAATGAAAAACTGTTTTTT.

This clonotype has at least ten counts. This chain uses TRBV7-3 with TRBJ2-1, with 8 bases lining up with TRBD2. The CDR3 spans 15 residues. Germline CDR1 and CDR2: SGHTA and FQGTGA. V lost 5 bases and J lost 0; bases outside the gene matches: 3. Written as DNA, the CDR3 is TGTGCCAGCAGCCAAGGGACTAGCTCCTACAATGAGCAGTTCTTC. It specifies CASSQGTSSYNEQFF.